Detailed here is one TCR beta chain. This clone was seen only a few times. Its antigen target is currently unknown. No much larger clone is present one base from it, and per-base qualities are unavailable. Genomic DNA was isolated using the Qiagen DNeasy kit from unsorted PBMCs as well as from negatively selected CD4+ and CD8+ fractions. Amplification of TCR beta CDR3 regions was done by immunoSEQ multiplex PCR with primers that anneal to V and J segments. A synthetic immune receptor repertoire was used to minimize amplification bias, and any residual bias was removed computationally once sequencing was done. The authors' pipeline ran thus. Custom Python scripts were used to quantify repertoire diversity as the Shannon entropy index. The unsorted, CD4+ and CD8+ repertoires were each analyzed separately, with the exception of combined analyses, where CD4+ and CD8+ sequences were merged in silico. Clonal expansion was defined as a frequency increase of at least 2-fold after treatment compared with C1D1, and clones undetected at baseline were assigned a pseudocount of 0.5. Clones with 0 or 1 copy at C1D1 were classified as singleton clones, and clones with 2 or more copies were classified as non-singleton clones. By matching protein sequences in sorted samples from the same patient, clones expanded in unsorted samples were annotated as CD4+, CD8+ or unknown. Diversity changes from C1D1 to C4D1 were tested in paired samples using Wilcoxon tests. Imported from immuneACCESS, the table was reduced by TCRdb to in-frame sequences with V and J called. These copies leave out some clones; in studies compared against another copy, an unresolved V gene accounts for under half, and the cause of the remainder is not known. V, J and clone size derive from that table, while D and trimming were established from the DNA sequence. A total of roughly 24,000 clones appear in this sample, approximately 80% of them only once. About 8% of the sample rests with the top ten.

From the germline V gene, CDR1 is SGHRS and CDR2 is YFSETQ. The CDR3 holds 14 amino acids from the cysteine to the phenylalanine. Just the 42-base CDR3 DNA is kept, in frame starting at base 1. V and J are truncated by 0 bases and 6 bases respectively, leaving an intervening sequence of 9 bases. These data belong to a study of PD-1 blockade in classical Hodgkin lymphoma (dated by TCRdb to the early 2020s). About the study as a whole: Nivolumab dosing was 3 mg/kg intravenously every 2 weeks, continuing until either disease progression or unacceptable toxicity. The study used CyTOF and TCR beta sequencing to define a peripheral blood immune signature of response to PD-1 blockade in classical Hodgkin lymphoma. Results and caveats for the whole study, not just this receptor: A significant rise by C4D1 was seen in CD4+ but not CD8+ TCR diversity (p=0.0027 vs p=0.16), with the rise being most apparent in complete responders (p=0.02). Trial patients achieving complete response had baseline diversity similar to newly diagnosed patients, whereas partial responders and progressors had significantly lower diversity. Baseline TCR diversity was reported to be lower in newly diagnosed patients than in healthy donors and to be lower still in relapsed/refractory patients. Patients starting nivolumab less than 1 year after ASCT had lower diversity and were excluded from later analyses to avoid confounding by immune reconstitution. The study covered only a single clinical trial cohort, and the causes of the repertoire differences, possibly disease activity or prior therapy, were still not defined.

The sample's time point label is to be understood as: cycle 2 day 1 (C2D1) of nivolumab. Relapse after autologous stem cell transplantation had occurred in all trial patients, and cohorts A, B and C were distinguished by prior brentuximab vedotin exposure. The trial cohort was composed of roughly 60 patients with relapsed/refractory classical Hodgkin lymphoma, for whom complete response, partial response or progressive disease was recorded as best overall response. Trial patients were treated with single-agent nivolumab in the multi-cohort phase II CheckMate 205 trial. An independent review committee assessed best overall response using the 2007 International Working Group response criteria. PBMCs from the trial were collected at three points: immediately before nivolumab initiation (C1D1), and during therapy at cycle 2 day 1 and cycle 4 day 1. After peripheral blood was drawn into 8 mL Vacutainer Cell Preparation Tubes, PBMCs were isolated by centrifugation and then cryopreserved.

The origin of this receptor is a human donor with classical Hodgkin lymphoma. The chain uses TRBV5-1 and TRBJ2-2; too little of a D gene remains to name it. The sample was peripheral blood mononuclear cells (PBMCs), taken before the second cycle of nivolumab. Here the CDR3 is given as CASSLVPGSGELFF. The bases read TGCGCCAGCAGCTTGGTTCCGGGCTCCGGGGAGCTGTTTTTT.